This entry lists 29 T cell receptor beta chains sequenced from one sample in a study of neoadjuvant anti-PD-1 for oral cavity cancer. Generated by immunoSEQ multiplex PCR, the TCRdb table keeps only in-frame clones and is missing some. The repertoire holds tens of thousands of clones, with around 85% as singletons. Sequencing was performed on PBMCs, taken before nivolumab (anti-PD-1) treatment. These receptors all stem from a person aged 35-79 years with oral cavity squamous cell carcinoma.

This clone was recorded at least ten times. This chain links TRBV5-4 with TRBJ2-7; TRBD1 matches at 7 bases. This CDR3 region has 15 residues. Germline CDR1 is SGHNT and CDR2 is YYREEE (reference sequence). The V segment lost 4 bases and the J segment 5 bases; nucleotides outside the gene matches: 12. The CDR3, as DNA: TGTGCCAGCAGCCCGAGACCTACAGGGGTCGACGAGCAGTACTTC. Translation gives CASSPRPTGVDEQYF. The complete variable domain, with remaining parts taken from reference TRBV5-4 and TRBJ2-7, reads ETGVTQSPTHLIKTRGQQVTLRCSSQSGHNTVSWYQQALGQGPQFIFQYYREEENGRGNFPPRFSGLQFPNYSSELNVNALELDDSALYLCASSPRPTGVDEQYFGPGTRLTVT.

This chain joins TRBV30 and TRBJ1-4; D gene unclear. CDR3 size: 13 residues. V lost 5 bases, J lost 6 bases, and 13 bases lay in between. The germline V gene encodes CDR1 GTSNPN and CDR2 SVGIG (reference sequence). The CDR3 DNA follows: TGTGCCTGGTCGTTTAGGAAGCATGAAAAACTGTTTTTT. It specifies CAWSFRKHEKLFF. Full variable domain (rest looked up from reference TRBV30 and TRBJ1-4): SQTIHQWPATLVQPVGSPLSLECTVEGTSNPNLYWYRQAAGRGLQLLFYSVGIGQISSEVPQNLSASRPQDRQFILSSKKLLLSDSGFYLCAWSFRKHEKLFFGSGTQLSVL.

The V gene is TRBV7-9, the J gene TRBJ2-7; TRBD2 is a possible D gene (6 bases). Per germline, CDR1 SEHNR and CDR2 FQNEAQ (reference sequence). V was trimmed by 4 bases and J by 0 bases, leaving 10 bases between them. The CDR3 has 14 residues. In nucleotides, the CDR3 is TGTGCCAGCAGCTCCGGGACTCCCTCCTACGAGCAGTACTTC. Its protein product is CASSSGTPSYEQYF.

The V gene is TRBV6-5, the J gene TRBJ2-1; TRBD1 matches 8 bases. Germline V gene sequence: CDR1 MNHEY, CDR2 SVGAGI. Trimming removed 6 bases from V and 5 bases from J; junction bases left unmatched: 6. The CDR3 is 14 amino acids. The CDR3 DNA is TGTGCCAGCAGCCTGGACAGGGTGGACAATGAGCAGTTCTTC. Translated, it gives CASSLDRVDNEQFF.

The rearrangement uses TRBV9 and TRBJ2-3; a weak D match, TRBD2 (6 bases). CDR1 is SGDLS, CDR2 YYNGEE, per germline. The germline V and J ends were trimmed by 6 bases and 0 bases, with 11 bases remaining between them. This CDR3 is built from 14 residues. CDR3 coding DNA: TGTGCCAGCAACCCCGGGACTAGCACAGATACGCAGTATTTT. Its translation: CASNPGTSTDTQYF. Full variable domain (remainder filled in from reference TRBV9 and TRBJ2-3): DSGVTQTPKHLITATGQRVTLRCSPRSGDLSVYWYQQSLDQGLQFLIQYYNGEERAKGNILERFSAQQFPDLHSELNLSSLELGDSALYFCASNPGTSTDTQYFGPGTRLTVL.

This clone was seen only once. The DNA for the CDR3 is TGTGCCAGCAGCCCGGCCCAGCAAGCGGGGTACAATGAGCAGTTCTTC. This sequence encodes CASSPAQQAGYNEQFF. The chain has TRBV7-2 and TRBJ2-1, with TRBD2 identical over 7 bases. J gave up 4 bases and V 5 bases, and 11 bases lay outside the gene matches. The CDR3 contains 16 residues. Germline-derived CDR1 and CDR2 are SGHTA and FQGNSA.

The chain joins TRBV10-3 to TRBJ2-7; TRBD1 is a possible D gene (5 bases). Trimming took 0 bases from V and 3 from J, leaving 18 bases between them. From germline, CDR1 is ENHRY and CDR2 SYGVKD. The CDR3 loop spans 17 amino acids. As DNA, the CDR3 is TGTGCCATCAGTGAGTCCGCGCGGCAGGGCGATCTCTACGAGCAGTACTTC. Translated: CAISESARQGDLYEQYF.

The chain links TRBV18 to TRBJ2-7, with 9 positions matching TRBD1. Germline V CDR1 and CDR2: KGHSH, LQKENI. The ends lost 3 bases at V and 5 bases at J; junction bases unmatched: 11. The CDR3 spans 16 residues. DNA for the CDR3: TGTGCCAGCTCACCGCTGAGGGGGACAGGGTCCCACGAGCAGTACTTC. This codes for CASSPLRGTGSHEQYF.

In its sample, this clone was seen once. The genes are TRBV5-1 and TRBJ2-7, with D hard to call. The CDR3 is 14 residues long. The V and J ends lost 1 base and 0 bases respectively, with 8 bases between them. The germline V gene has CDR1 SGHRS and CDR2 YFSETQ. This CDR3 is CASSLKGSSYEQYF. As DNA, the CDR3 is TGCGCCAGCAGCTTGAAGGGTTCCTCCTACGAGCAGTACTTC.

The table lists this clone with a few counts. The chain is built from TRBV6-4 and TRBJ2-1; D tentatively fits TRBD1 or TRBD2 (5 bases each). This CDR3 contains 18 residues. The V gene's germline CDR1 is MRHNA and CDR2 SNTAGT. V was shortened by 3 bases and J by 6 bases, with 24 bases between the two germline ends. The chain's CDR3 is CASSEFWGSGQFGNEQFF. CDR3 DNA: TGTGCCAGCAGTGAGTTTTGGGGGAGTGGTCAATTTGGCAATGAGCAGTTCTTC.

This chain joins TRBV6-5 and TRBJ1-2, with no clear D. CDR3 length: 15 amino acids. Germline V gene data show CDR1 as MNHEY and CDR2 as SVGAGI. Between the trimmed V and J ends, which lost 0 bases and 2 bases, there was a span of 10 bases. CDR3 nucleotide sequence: TGTGCCAGCAGTTACTCCCGCTTGCCAAACTATGGCTACACCTTC. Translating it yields CASSYSRLPNYGYTF.

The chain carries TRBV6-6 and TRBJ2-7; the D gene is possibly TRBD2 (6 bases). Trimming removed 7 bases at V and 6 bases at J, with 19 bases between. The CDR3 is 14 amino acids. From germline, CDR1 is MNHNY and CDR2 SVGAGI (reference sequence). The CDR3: CASKMGRHSREQYF. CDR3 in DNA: TGTGCCAGCAAGATGGGGAGGCACAGTCGCGAGCAGTACTTC.

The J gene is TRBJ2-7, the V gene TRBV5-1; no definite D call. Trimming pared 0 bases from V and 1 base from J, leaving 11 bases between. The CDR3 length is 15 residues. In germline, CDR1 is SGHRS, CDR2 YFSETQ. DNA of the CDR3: TGCGCCAGCAGCTTGGGTCAGGACGCTTCCTACGAGCAGTACTTC. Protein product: CASSLGQDASYEQYF.

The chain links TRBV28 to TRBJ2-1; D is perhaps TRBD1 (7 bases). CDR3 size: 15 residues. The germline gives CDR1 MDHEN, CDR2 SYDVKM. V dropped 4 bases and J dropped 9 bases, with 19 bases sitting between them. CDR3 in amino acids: CASSSPAGGQGEQFF. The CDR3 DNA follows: TGTGCCAGCAGTTCCCCGGCAGGGGGGCAGGGTGAGCAGTTCTTC.

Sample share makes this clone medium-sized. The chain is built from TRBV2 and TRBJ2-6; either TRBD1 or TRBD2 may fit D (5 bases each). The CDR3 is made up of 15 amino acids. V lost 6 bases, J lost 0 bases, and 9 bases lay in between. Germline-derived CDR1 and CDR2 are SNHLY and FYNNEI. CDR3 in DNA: TGTGCCAGCAGGAGGGACGGCTCTGGGGCCAACGTCCTGACTTTC. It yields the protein CASRRDGSGANVLTF.

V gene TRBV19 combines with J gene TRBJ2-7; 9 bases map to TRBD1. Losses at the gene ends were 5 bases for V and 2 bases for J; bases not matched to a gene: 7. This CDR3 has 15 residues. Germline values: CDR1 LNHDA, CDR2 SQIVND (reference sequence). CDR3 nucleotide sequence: TGTGCCAGTAGTCCCCAGGGACAGGGCGCCTACGAGCAGTACTTC. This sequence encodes CASSPQGQGAYEQYF.

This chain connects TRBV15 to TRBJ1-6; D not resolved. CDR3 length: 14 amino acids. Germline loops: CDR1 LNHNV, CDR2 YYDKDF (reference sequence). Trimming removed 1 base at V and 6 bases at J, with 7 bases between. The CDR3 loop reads CATSRGDLNSPLHF. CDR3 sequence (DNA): TGTGCCACCAGCAGAGGTGATCTTAATTCACCCCTCCACTTT.

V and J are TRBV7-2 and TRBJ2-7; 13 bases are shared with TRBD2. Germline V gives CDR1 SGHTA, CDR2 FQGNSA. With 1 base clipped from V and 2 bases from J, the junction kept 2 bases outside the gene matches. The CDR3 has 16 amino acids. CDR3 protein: CASSLVGTSGTYEQYF. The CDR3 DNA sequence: TGTGCCAGCAGCTTAGTTGGGACTAGCGGGACCTACGAGCAGTACTTC.

The CDR3 reads CASSLAGQGGYEQYF. The CDR3 nucleotides are TGCGCCAGCAGCTTGGCCGGACAGGGGGGCTACGAGCAGTACTTC. V gene TRBV5-1 combines with J gene TRBJ2-7, with 10 bases matching TRBD1. Germline V gene lookup returns CDR1 SGHRS and CDR2 YFSETQ. After removal of 0 bases from V and 3 bases from J, the junction contained 3 bases not matched to a gene. CDR3 length: 15 amino acids.

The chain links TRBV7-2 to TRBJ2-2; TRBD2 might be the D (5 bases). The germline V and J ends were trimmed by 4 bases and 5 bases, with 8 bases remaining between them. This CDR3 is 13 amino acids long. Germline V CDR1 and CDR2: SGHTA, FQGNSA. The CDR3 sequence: CASSSDYTGELFF. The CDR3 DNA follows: TGTGCCAGCAGCTCCGACTATACCGGGGAGCTGTTTTTT.

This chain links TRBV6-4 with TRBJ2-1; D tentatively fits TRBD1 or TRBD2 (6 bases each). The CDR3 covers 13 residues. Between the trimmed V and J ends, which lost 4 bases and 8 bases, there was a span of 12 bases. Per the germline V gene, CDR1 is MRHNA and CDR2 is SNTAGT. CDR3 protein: CASSAEGGYEQFF. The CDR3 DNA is TGTGCCAGCAGTGCCGAGGGGGGCTATGAGCAGTTCTTC.

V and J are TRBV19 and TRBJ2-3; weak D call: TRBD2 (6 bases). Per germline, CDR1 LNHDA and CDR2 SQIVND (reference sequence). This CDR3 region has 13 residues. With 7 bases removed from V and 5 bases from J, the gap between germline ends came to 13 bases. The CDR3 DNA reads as TGTGCCAGTATAGGAGGGAAGGGAGATACGCAGTATTTT. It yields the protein CASIGGKGDTQYF.

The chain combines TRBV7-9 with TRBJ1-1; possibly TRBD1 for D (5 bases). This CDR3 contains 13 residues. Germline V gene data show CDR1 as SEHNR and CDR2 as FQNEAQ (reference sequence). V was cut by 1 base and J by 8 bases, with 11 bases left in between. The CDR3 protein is CASSLETASEAFF. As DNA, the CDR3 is TGTGCCAGCAGCTTAGAGACAGCCAGCGAAGCTTTCTTT.

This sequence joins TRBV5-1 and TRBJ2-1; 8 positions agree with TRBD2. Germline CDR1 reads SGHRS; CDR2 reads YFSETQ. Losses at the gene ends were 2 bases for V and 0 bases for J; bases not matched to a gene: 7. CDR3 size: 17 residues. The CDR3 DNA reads TGCGCCAGCAGCTTCTCGGGGGGGTACAGCTCCTACAATGAGCAGTTCTTC. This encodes CASSFSGGYSSYNEQFF.

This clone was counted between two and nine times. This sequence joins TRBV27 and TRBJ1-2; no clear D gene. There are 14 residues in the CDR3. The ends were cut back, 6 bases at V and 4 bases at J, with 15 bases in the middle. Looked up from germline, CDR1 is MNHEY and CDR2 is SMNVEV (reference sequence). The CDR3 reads CASSPVVGIYGYTF. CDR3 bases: TGTGCCAGCAGCCCAGTCGTTGGGATCTATGGCTACACCTTC.

The CDR3 sequence: CAWRVQGAGANVLTF. Here the CDR3 DNA reads TGTGCCTGGAGGGTTCAGGGTGCTGGGGCCAACGTCCTGACTTTC. This chain connects TRBV30 to TRBJ2-6; D may be TRBD1 (5 bases). Trimming took off 3 bases at V and 2 bases at J, with 11 bases between the two ends. CDR1 is GTSNPN and CDR2 is SVGIG in the germline V gene (reference sequence). The CDR3 has 15 amino acids.

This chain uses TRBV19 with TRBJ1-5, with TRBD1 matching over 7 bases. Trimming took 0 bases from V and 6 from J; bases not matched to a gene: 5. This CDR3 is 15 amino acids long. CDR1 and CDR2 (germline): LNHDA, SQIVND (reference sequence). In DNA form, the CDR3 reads TGTGCCAGTAGTATAGAAGGACAGGAAGGTCAGCCCCAGCATTTT. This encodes CASSIEGQEGQPQHF.

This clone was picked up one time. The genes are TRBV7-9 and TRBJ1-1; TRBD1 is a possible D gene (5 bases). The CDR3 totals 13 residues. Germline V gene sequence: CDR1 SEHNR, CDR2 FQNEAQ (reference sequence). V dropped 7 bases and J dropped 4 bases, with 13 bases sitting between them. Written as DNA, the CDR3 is TGTGCCAGCACCCCAACGGGGGTCACTGAAGCTTTCTTT. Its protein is CASTPTGVTEAFF. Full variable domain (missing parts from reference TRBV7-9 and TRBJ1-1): DTGVSQNPRHKITKRGQNVTFRCDPISEHNRLYWYRQTLGQGPEFLTYFQNEAQLEKSRLLSDRFSAERPKGSFSTLEIQRTEQGDSAMYLCASTPTGVTEAFFGQGTRLTVV.

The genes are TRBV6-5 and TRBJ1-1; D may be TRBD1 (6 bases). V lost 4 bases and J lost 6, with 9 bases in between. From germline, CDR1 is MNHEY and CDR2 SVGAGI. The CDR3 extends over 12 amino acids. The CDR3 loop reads CASSSGTSEAFF. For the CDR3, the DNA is TGTGCCAGCAGTTCCGGGACATCTGAAGCTTTCTTT.